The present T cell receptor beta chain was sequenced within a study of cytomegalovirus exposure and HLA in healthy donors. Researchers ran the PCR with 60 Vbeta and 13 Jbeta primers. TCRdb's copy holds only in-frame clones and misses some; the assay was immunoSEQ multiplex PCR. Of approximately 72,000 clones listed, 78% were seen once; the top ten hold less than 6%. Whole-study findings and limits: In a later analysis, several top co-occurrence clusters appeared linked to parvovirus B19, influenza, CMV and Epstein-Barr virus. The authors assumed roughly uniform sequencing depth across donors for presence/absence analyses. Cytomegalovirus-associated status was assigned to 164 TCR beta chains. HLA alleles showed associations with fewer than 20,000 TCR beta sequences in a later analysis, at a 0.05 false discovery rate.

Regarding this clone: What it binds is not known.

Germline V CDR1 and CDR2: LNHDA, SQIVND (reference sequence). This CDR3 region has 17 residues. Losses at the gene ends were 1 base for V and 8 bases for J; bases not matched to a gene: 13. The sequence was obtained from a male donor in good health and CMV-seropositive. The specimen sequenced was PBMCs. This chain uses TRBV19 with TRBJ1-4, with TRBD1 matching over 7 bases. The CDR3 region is CASSIAANRGFDEKLFF. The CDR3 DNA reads TGTGCCAGTAGTATAGCGGCAAACAGGGGATTTGACGAAAAACTGTTTTTT.